This TCR beta chain was captured in a study of cytomegalovirus exposure and HLA in healthy donors. Findings and caveats of the study: As a later analysis showed, a missense DCLRE1C variant was linked to trimming of TCR beta V- and J-genes.

This clone showed up just a few times. Its specificity is not known. CDR3 length: 14 residues. The V end lost 2 bases, the J end lost 8 bases, and 14 bases lay between the germline ends. Germline loops: CDR1 SGHRS, CDR2 YFSETQ. Primers included in the PCR were 60 Vbeta and 13 Jbeta primers. Measured with immunoSEQ multiplex PCR; TCRdb has only the in-frame clones, and not every one. Seen here are 150,000 to 180,000 clones, less than 80% observed once, and the top ten hold around 2.3%. The sequence was obtained from a man aged 25 to 45 in good health and CMV-seronegative. This chain connects TRBV5-1 to TRBJ2-1, with TRBD2 as a possible D gene (6 bases). The sample taken for sequencing was PBMCs. The DNA for the CDR3 is TGCGCCAGCAGCTTACCCCCCGCTAGCGATGAGCAGTTCTTC. Protein sequence: CASSLPPASDEQFF. Based on the CDR3 plus reference TRBV5-1 and TRBJ2-1, the full variable domain is KAGVTQTPRYLIKTRGQQVTLSCSPISGHRSVSWYQQTPGQGLQFLFEYFSETQRNKGNFPGRFSGRQFSNSRSEMNVSTLELGDSALYLCASSLPPASDEQFFGPGTRLTVL.